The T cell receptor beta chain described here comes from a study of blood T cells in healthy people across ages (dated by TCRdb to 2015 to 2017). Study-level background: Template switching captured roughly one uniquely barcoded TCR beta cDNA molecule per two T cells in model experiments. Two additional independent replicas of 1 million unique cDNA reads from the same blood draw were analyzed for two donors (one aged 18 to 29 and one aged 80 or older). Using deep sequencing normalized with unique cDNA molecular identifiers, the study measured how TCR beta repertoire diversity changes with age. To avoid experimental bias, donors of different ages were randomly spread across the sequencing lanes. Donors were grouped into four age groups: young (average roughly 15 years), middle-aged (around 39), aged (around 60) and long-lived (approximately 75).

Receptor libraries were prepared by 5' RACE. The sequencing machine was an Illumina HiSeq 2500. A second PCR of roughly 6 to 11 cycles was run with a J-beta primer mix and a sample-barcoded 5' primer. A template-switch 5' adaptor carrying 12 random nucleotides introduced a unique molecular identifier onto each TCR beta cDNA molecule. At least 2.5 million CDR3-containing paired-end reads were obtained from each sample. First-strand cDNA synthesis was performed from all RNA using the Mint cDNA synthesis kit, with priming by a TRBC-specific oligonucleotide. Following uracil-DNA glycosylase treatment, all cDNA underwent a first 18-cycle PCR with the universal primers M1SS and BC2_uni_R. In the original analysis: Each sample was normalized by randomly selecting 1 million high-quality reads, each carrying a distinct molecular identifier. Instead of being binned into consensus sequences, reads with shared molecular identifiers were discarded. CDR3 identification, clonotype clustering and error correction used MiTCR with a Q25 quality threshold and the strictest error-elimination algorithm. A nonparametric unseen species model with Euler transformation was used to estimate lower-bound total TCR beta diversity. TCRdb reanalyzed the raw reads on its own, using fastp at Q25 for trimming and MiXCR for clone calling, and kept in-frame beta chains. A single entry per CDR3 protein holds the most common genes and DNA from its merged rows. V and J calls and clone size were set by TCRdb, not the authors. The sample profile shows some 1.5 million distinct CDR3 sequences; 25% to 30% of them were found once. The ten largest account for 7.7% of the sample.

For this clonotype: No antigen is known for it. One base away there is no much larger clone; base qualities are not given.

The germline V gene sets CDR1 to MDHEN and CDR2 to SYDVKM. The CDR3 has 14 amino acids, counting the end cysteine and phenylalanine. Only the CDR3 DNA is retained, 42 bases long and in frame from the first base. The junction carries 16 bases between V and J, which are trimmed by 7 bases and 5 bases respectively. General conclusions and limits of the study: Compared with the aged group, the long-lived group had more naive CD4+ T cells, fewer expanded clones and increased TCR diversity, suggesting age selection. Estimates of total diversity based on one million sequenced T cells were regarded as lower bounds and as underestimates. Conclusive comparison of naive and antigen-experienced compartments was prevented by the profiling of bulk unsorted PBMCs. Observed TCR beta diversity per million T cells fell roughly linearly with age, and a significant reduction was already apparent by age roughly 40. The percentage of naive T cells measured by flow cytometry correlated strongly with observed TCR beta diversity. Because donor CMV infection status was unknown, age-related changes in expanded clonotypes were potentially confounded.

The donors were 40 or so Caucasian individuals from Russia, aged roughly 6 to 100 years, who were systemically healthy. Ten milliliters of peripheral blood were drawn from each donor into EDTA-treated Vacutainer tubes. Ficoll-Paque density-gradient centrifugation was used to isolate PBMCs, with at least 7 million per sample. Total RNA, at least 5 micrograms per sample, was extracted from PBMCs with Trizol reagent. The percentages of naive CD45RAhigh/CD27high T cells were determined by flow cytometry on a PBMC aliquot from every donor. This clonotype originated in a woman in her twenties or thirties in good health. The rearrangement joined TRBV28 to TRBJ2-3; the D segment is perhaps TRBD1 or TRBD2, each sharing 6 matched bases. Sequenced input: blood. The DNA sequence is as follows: TGTGCCAGCACCCGCCCGAGGGGGGTAGATACGCAGTATTTT. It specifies CASTRPRGVDTQYF.